Each of the 4 T cell receptor beta chains below was sequenced from the same sample in a study of long-term antiretroviral therapy in people with HIV (dated by TCRdb to 2022 to 2024). The immunoSEQ hsTCRB v3.0 assay was used at survey level resolution to sequence the TRB variable region. TCRdb's version of the immuneACCESS table is confined to in-frame rearrangements and falls short of the full clone set. An unresolved V gene accounts for under half of the shortfall where checked; the remainder is of unknown origin. The sample yields about 36,000 clones; roughly 93% were counted once. Just over 3.5% of the sample belongs to the ten largest clones. The sample in question was unsorted PBMCs, obtained 4.1 years after starting antiretroviral therapy. These receptors came from a woman aged 50 to 60 with HIV.

The chain employs TRBV5-1 and TRBJ2-1, with D maybe TRBD1 (6 bases). The CDR3 runs 16 residues. Germline-derived CDR1 and CDR2 are SGHRS and YFSETQ. Trimming shortened V by 0 bases and J by 4 bases, and 14 bases separated the two germline ends. The CDR3 reads CASSLAGQGQYNEQFF. In DNA, the CDR3 is TGCGCCAGCAGCTTGGCTGGGCAGGGGCAATACAATGAGCAGTTCTTC.

The V and J genes are TRBV15 and TRBJ2-5; 9 nucleotides line up with TRBD2. This CDR3 has 15 amino acids. V shed 1 base, J shed 2 bases, and the junction held 2 bases outside the gene matches. Germline-derived CDR1 and CDR2 are LNHNV and YYDKDF (reference sequence). The chain's CDR3 is CATSRASGVQETQYF. CDR3 nucleotides: TGTGCCACCAGCAGAGCTAGCGGGGTACAAGAGACCCAGTACTTC.

The chain uses TRBV19 and TRBJ2-7; D uncertain. V dropped 3 bases and J dropped 0 bases, with 12 bases sitting between them. Germline V gene sequence: CDR1 LNHDA, CDR2 SQIVND (reference sequence). This CDR3 contains 15 residues. The DNA for the CDR3 is TGTGCCAGTAGTATGGTATGGGAAGGCTCCTACGAGCAGTACTTC. It is translated as CASSMVWEGSYEQYF. Full variable domain (remainder filled in from reference TRBV19 and TRBJ2-7): DGGITQSPKYLFRKEGQNVTLSCEQNLNHDAMYWYRQDPGQGLRLIYYSQIVNDFQKGDIAEGYSVSREKKESFPLTVTSAQKNPTAFYLCASSMVWEGSYEQYFGPGTRLTVT.

The V gene is TRBV5-1, the J gene TRBJ2-7; D possibly matches TRBD1 or TRBD2 (5 bases each). The V end was cut by 1 base, the J end by 3 bases, with 11 bases between. CDR1 is SGHRS and CDR2 is YFSETQ in the germline V gene. This CDR3 comprises 14 residues. CDR3 residues: CASSLNGDGYEQYF. CDR3 DNA sequence: TGCGCCAGCAGCTTGAACGGGGACGGCTACGAGCAGTACTTC. The complete variable domain, with remaining parts taken from reference TRBV5-1 and TRBJ2-7, reads KAGVTQTPRYLIKTRGQQVTLSCSPISGHRSVSWYQQTPGQGLQFLFEYFSETQRNKGNFPGRFSGRQFSNSRSEMNVSTLELGDSALYLCASSLNGDGYEQYFGPGTRLTVT.